This paragraph reports one T cell receptor beta chain. This specimen comes from a study of blood T cell repertoires in COVID-19. Per the original methods: Amplifying reference gene primers gave estimates of nucleated cell counts. The data were produced by immunoSEQ multiplex PCR, yet TCRdb's version contains in-frame clones alone and is incomplete. The V and J calls and clone size are taken from that table; D and trimming were inferred from the DNA. The table has 120,000 to 150,000 clones, about four fifths seen once. The germline gives CDR1 SGHDT, CDR2 YYEEEE. J gave up 3 bases and V 4 bases, and 7 bases lay outside the gene matches. The CDR3 has 16 amino acids.

The source of this sequence is a human donor in a cohort sampled during active COVID-19. This chain uses TRBV5-6 with TRBJ1-6, with 7 nucleotides matching TRBD1. Sequenced input: peripheral blood. CDR3 sequence: CASSEPGTVYNSPLHF. The CDR3 DNA reads TGTGCCAGCAGCGAACCCGGGACAGTCTATAATTCACCCCTCCACTTT. The entire variable domain, with the rest obtained from reference TRBV5-6 and TRBJ1-6, is as follows: DAGVTQSPTHLIKTRGQQVTLRCSPKSGHDTVSWYQQALGQGPQFIFQYYEEEERQRGNFPDRFSGHQFPNYSSELNVNALLLGDSALYLCASSEPGTVYNSPLHFGNGTRLTVT.